This is a list of T cell receptor beta chains from one sample in a study of blood T cell repertoires in COVID-19. Using immunoSEQ multiplex PCR, the repertoire was profiled, and TCRdb retains in-frame clones only, with some absent. The sample has around 160,000 clones, 88% seen once. Sequencing input: peripheral blood. The receptor set was obtained from a human donor in a cohort sampled during active COVID-19. Both conserved end residues are part of each CDR3. Each record gives: D gene, V gene, clone size, J gene, CDR3 protein, CDR3 DNA. The D gene is left open where the match is weak. The size entry is marked missing in some rows and otherwise reads once, few, many or a size class.

D gene: NA
V gene: TRBV5-6
clone size: NA
J gene: TRBJ2-2
CDR3 protein: CASSFLGGNTGELFF
CDR3 DNA: TGTGCCAGCAGCTTTCTCGGGGGGAACACCGGGGAGCTGTTTTTT

D gene: NA
V gene: TRBV4-3
clone size: NA
J gene: TRBJ2-1
CDR3 protein: CASSQGQSYNEQFF
CDR3 DNA: TGCGCCAGCAGCCAAGGGCAGTCCTACAATGAGCAGTTCTTC

D gene: NA
V gene: TRBV3-1/TRBV3-2
clone size: NA
J gene: TRBJ2-2
CDR3 protein: CARAGTSNTGELFF
CDR3 DNA: TGTGCCCGCGCCGGGACTTCGAACACCGGGGAGCTGTTTTTT

D gene: TRBD1
V gene: TRBV11-2
clone size: few
J gene: TRBJ2-5
CDR3 protein: CASGTGRVETQYF
CDR3 DNA: TGTGCCAGCGGGACAGGAAGGGTTGAGACCCAGTACTTC

D gene: TRBD1
V gene: TRBV11-3
clone size: NA
J gene: TRBJ2-7
CDR3 protein: CASSLGQGDKQYF
CDR3 DNA: TGTGCCAGCAGCTTGGGACAGGGGGATAAGCAGTACTTC

D gene: TRBD1
V gene: TRBV6-5
clone size: NA
J gene: TRBJ2-1
CDR3 protein: CASSYGGTGGNEQFF
CDR3 DNA: TGTGCCAGCAGTTACGGCGGGACAGGGGGCAATGAGCAGTTCTTC

D gene: NA
V gene: TRBV5-6
clone size: NA
J gene: TRBJ2-6
CDR3 protein: CASSPVSGANVLTF
CDR3 DNA: TGTGCCAGCAGTCCCGTCTCTGGGGCCAACGTCCTGACTTTC

D gene: TRBD2
V gene: TRBV7-3
clone size: NA
J gene: TRBJ2-1
CDR3 protein: CASSLAGVVNEQFF
CDR3 DNA: TGTGCCAGCAGCTTAGCGGGAGTAGTCAATGAGCAGTTCTTC

D gene: NA
V gene: TRBV5-1
clone size: once
J gene: TRBJ2-7
CDR3 protein: CASSFIQDGYEQYF
CDR3 DNA: TGCGCCAGCAGCTTCATCCAGGATGGGTACGAGCAGTACTTC

D gene: NA
V gene: TRBV27
clone size: NA
J gene: TRBJ2-1
CDR3 protein: CASSPRPEKYEQFF
CDR3 DNA: TGTGCCAGCAGTCCGCGGCCCGAAAAGTATGAGCAGTTCTTC

D gene: NA
V gene: TRBV4-3
clone size: NA
J gene: TRBJ2-2
CDR3 protein: CASSQDSGKAYTGELFF
CDR3 DNA: TGCGCCAGCAGCCAAGATTCTGGAAAAGCGTACACCGGGGAGCTGTTTTTT

D gene: NA
V gene: TRBV4-1
clone size: NA
J gene: TRBJ1-2
CDR3 protein: CASSQPASVRGGYTF
CDR3 DNA: TGCGCCAGCAGCCAACCTGCCTCTGTTAGGGGCGGCTACACCTTC

D gene: NA
V gene: TRBV7-9
clone size: NA
J gene: TRBJ2-2
CDR3 protein: CASSFPVTGELFF
CDR3 DNA: TGTGCCAGCAGCTTCCCAGTAACCGGGGAGCTGTTTTTT

D gene: NA
V gene: TRBV5-5
clone size: NA
J gene: TRBJ2-5
CDR3 protein: CASSLERALQETQYF
CDR3 DNA: TGTGCCAGCAGCTTGGAGAGGGCCCTCCAAGAGACCCAGTACTTC

D gene: NA
V gene: TRBV6-5
clone size: NA
J gene: TRBJ2-5
CDR3 protein: CASRTNRNQETQYF
CDR3 DNA: TGTGCCAGCAGAACAAACAGAAACCAAGAGACCCAGTACTTC

D gene: NA
V gene: TRBV19
clone size: once
J gene: TRBJ2-1
CDR3 protein: CASSNAPAPLSSYNEQFF
CDR3 DNA: TGTGCCAGTAGTAATGCACCTGCCCCTCTTAGCTCCTACAATGAGCAGTTCTTC

D gene: NA
V gene: TRBV24-1
clone size: NA
J gene: TRBJ1-2
CDR3 protein: CAISPNRDRNYGYTF
CDR3 DNA: TGTGCCATCAGCCCCAACAGGGATCGGAACTATGGCTACACCTTC

D gene: NA
V gene: TRBV28
clone size: NA
J gene: TRBJ1-5
CDR3 protein: CASRGGYASYSNQPQHF
CDR3 DNA: TGTGCCAGCAGGGGAGGCTATGCGTCTTATAGCAATCAGCCCCAGCATTTT

D gene: NA
V gene: TRBV4-1
clone size: NA
J gene: TRBJ2-7
CDR3 protein: CASSQDFSYEQYF
CDR3 DNA: TGCGCCAGCAGCCAGGACTTTTCCTACGAGCAGTACTTC

D gene: NA
V gene: TRBV29-1
clone size: NA
J gene: TRBJ2-7
CDR3 protein: CSVARQRPYEQYF
CDR3 DNA: TGCAGCGTCGCACGACAGAGACCCTACGAGCAGTACTTC